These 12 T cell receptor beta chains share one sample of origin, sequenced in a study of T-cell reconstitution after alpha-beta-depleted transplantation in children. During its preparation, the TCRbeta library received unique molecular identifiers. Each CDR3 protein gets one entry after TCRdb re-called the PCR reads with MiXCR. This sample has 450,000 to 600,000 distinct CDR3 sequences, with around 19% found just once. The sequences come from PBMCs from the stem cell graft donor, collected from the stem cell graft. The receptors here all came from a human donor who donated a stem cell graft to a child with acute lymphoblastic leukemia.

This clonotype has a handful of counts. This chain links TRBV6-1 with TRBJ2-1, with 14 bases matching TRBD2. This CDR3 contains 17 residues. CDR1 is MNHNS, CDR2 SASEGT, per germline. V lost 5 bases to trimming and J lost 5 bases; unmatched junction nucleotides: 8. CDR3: CASSQGLAGEIHNEQFF. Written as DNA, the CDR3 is TGTGCCAGCAGTCAGGGACTAGCGGGAGAAATCCACAATGAGCAGTTCTTC.

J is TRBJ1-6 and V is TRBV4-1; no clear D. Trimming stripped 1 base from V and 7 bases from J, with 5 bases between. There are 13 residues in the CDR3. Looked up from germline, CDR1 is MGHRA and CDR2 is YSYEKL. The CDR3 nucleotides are TGCGCCAGCAGCCAAGTTGAAAATTCACCCCTCCACTTT. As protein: CASSQVENSPLHF.

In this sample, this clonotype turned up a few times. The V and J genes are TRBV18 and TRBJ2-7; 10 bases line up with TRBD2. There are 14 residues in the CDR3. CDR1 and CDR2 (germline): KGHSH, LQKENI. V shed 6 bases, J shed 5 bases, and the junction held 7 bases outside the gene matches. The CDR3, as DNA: TGTGCCAGCTCGTTAACCGGGACTAGCGACGAGCAGTACTTC. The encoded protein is CASSLTGTSDEQYF.

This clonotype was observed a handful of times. CDR3 DNA sequence: TGTGCCAGCAGCTCCGCAGGGACTAGGTATAGCTACGAGCAGTACTTC. Translation: CASSSAGTRYSYEQYF. The chain combines TRBV9 with TRBJ2-7, with TRBD2 matching 8 bases. V shed 4 bases, J shed 3 bases, and the junction held 12 bases outside the gene matches. The germline V gene has CDR1 SGDLS and CDR2 YYNGEE. The CDR3 is made up of 16 amino acids. Using reference TRBV9 and TRBJ2-7 for the parts outside the CDR3, the full variable domain is DSGVTQTPKHLITATGQRVTLRCSPRSGDLSVYWYQQSLDQGLQFLIQYYNGEERAKGNILERFSAQQFPDLHSELNLSSLELGDSALYFCASSSAGTRYSYEQYFGPGTRLTVT.

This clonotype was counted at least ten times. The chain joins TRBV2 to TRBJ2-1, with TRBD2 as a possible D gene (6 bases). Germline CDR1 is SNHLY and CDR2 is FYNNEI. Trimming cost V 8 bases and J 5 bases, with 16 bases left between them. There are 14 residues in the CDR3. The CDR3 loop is CASRRGGPNNEQFF. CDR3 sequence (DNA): TGTGCCAGCCGGCGTGGAGGGCCCAACAATGAGCAGTTCTTC. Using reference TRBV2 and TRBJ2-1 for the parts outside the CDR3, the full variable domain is EPEVTQTPSHQVTQMGQEVILRCVPISNHLYFYWYRQILGQKVEFLVSFYNNEISEKSEIFDDQFSVERPDGSNFTLKIRSTKLEDSAMYFCASRRGGPNNEQFFGPGTRLTVL.

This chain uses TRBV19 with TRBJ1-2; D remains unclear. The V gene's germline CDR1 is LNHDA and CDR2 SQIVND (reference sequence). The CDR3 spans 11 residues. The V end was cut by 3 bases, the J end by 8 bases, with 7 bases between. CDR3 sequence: CASSIAGGYTF. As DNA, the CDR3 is TGTGCCAGTAGTATCGCAGGCGGCTACACCTTC.

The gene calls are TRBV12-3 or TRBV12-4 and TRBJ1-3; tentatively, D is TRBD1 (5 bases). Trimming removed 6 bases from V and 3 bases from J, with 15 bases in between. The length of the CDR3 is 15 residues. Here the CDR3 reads CASSRGRFGGNTIYF. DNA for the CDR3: TGTGCCAGCAGCCGGGGACGGTTCGGTGGAAACACCATATATTTT.

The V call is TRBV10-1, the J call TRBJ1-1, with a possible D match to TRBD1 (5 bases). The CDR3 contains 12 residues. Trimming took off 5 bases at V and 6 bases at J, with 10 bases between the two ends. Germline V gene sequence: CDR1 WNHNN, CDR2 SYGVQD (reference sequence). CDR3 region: CASSHGAAEAFF. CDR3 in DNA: TGCGCCAGCAGTCACGGGGCAGCTGAAGCTTTCTTT.

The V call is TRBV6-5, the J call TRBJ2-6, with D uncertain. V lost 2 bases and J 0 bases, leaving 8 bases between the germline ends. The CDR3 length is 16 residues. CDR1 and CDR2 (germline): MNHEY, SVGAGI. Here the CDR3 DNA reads TGTGCCAGCAGTTACGCGGTGAGCTCTGGGGCCAACGTCCTGACTTTC. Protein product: CASSYAVSSGANVLTF.

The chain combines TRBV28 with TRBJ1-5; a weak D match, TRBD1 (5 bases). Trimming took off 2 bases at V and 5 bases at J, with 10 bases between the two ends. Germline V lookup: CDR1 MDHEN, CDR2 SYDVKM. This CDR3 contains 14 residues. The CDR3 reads CASSLAGFDQPQHF. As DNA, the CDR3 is TGTGCCAGCAGTTTAGCAGGGTTCGATCAGCCCCAGCATTTT.

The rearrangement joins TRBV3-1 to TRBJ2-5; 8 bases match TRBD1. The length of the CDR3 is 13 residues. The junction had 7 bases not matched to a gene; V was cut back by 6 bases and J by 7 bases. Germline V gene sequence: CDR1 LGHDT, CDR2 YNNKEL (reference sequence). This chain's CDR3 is CASSQTGEGTQYF. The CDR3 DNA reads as TGTGCCAGCAGTCAGACAGGGGAAGGGACCCAGTACTTC.

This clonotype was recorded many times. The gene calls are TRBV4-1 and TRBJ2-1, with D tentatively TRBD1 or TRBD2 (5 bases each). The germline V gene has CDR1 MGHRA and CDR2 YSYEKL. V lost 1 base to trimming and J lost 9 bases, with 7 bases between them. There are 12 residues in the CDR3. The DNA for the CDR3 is TGCGCCAGCAGCCAAGCAGGGAGTGAGCAGTTCTTC. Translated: CASSQAGSEQFF.